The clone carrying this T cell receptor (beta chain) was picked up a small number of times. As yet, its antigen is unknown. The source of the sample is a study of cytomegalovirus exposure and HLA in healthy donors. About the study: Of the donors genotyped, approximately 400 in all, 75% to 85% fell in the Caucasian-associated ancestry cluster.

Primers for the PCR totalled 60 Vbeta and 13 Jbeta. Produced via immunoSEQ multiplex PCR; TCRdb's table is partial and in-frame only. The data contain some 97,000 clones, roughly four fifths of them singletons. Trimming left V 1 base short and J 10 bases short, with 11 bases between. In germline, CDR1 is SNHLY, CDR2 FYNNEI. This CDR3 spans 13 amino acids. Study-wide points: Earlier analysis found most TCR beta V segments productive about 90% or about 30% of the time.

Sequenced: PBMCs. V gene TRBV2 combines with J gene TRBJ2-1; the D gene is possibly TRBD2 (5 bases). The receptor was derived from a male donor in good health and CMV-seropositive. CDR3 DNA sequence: TGTGCCAGCAGTGAAGGAGGCGGGCGGGAGCAGTTCTTC. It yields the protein CASSEGGGREQFF.